Below, 29 T cell receptor beta chains from the same sample are listed, as sequenced in a study of T cells after yellow fever vaccination. TCRdb used MiXCR to reprocess the 5' RACE reads, holding one entry per CDR3 protein. The sample holds around 49,000 distinct CDR3 sequences, roughly 7.1% seen once. The specimen comprised CD8+ T cells not binding an NS4B(214-222) dextramer, sorted from PBMCs, sampled 45 days after the yellow fever booster vaccination. These receptors came from a man aged 30 to 45 who received the YFV17D yellow fever vaccine.

This clonotype turned up a few times. The genes are TRBV5-1 and TRBJ2-3; D gene unclear. Germline lookup yields CDR1 SGHRS and CDR2 YFSETQ. CDR3 length: 15 amino acids. V was pared by 0 bases and J by 0 bases, with 8 bases between. CDR3 residues: CASSLGTTSTDTQYF. The CDR3 coding sequence is TGCGCCAGCAGCTTGGGGACGACTAGCACAGATACGCAGTATTTT.

The sample holds many counts of this clonotype. The chain is built from TRBV18 and TRBJ2-5; D is unclear. The CDR3 runs 16 residues. V lost 6 bases and J 2 bases, leaving 19 bases between the germline ends. From germline, CDR1 is KGHSH and CDR2 LQKENI. As DNA, the CDR3 is TGTGCCAGCTCTACTTATGGGGAAAGTACTCAAGAGACCCAGTACTTC. Encoded protein: CASSTYGESTQETQYF.

This clonotype was picked up many times. The chain is built from TRBV5-1 and TRBJ2-3; D is unclear. This CDR3 comprises 15 residues. Trimming cost V 5 bases and J 2 bases, with 15 bases left between them. In germline, CDR1 is SGHRS, CDR2 YFSETQ. The CDR3 is CASSRAGPLTDTQYF. DNA of the CDR3: TGCGCCAGCAGTCGGGCAGGACCCCTCACAGATACGCAGTATTTT.

This clonotype was observed at least ten times. CDR3 protein: CASSLGGRDYYNEQFF. The CDR3 DNA sequence: TGTGCCAGCAGCTTAGGGGGTCGGGACTACTACAATGAGCAGTTCTTC. V is TRBV11-2 and J is TRBJ2-1; 7 bases align to TRBD2. The germline gives CDR1 SGHAT, CDR2 FQNNGV. The junction had 6 bases not matched to a gene; V was cut back by 1 base and J by 3 bases. This CDR3 comprises 16 residues.

This clonotype was picked up many times. This CDR3 reads CASSLALTNTGELFF. The CDR3 DNA sequence: TGTGCCAGCAGCTTAGCCTTAACGAACACCGGGGAGCTGTTTTTT. V usage is TRBV7-2 and J usage is TRBJ2-2; D call uncertain. Between the trimmed V and J ends, which lost 0 bases and 0 bases, there was a span of 5 bases. Germline-derived CDR1 and CDR2 are SGHTA and FQGNSA. CDR3 length: 15 residues.

This clonotype was counted many times. The chain links TRBV20-1 to TRBJ2-5; D remains unclear. The germline CDR1 and CDR2 sequences are DFQATT and SNEGSKA (reference sequence). The CDR3 loop spans 14 amino acids. V was cut by 1 base and J by 5 bases, with 14 bases left in between. CDR3 in amino acids: CSARGFSDSETQYF. The CDR3 nucleotides read TGCAGTGCTAGAGGTTTTTCGGATTCGGAGACCCAGTACTTC.

This clonotype came up many times. This chain uses TRBV11-3 with TRBJ2-1; TRBD1 or TRBD2 may be the D gene (5 bases each). Germline assignment: CDR1 SGHNT and CDR2 YENEEA. This CDR3 comprises 14 residues. V lost 4 bases and J lost 5, with 12 bases in between. The chain's CDR3 is CASSSLVGDNEQFF. CDR3 bases: TGTGCCAGCAGCTCCCTAGTGGGGGACAATGAGCAGTTCTTC.

This clonotype was picked up many times. The chain uses TRBV20-1 and TRBJ2-5; 7 nucleotides agree with TRBD2. V lost 6 bases to trimming and J lost 9 bases; unmatched junction nucleotides: 13. There are 13 residues in the CDR3. CDR1 and CDR2 from the germline V gene are DFQATT and SNEGSKA (reference sequence). The CDR3 DNA reads as TGCAGTGCCCCTAGCGGCGCTTGGGAGGCCCAGTACTTC. This encodes CSAPSGAWEAQYF.

The sample holds a few counts of this clonotype. V gene TRBV6-2 or TRBV6-3 combines with J gene TRBJ2-7; the D gene is possibly TRBD1 (8 bases). CDR1 and CDR2 from the germline V gene are MNHEY and SVGEGT. With 8 bases removed from V and 4 bases from J, the gap between germline ends came to 36 bases. This CDR3 comprises 20 residues. The CDR3 reads CASVTSGGQAPTTKPYEQYF. The CDR3 nucleotides are TGTGCCAGCGTCACCTCGGGGGGACAGGCCCCGACTACAAAACCTTACGAGCAGTACTTC.

The V call is TRBV5-6, the J call TRBJ2-1; D unclear. Germline V gene lookup returns CDR1 SGHDT and CDR2 YYEEEE. Trimming removed 2 bases at V and 9 bases at J, with 9 bases between. This CDR3 is 12 amino acids long. CDR3 sequence reads: CASSFYHGEQFF. For the CDR3, the DNA is TGTGCCAGCAGCTTCTACCACGGTGAGCAGTTCTTC. The variable domain in full, with the rest retrieved from reference TRBV5-6 and TRBJ2-1, is DAGVTQSPTHLIKTRGQQVTLRCSPKSGHDTVSWYQQALGQGPQFIFQYYEEEERQRGNFPDRFSGHQFPNYSSELNVNALLLGDSALYLCASSFYHGEQFFGPGTRLTVL.

In this sample, this clonotype turned up many times. This chain connects TRBV27 to TRBJ2-3; D might be TRBD2 (6 bases). The CDR3 spans 12 residues. Germline CDR1 is MNHEY and CDR2 is SMNVEV (reference sequence). V was clipped by 8 bases and J by 3 bases, with 9 bases between them. CDR3 in DNA: TGTGCCAGCGTCGGGGGAACAGATACGCAGTATTTT. This sequence encodes CASVGGTDTQYF.

This chain joins TRBV5-6 and TRBJ2-7; D not resolved. CDR1 SGHDT and CDR2 YYEEEE come from the germline V gene. V lost 7 bases and J 4 bases, leaving 18 bases between the germline ends. CDR3 length equals 14 residues. CDR3 nucleotides: TGTGCCAGCGGCCCCGGGCTCGGGTGGTACGAGCAGTACTTC. This sequence encodes CASGPGLGWYEQYF. The whole variable domain, remainder taken from reference TRBV5-6 and TRBJ2-7, is DAGVTQSPTHLIKTRGQQVTLRCSPKSGHDTVSWYQQALGQGPQFIFQYYEEEERQRGNFPDRFSGHQFPNYSSELNVNALLLGDSALYLCASGPGLGWYEQYFGPGTRLTVT.

Concerning this clonotype itself: The CDR3 does not end in the conserved phenylalanine or tryptophan, so this is likely a read error. The DNA is omitted, as the CDR3 cannot be located on it reliably, and the CDR3 follows TCRdb's listing. The chain couples TRBV11-2 to TRBJ2-5; the table's D call, TRBD1, was not checked against the DNA. CDR1 and CDR2 (germline): SGHAT, FQNNGV. The CDR3 comprises 11 residues, both ends counted. The CDR3 reads CASSFHGTASL.

There are many counts of this clonotype. The chain employs TRBV20-1 and TRBJ2-7; 8 bases match TRBD2. Germline values: CDR1 DFQATT, CDR2 SNEGSKA (reference sequence). The V segment lost 6 bases and the J segment 4 bases; nucleotides outside the gene matches: 8. This CDR3 is built from 13 residues. CDR3 in amino acids: CSAESGSGYEQYF. CDR3 sequence (DNA): TGCAGTGCAGAAAGCGGGAGTGGGTACGAGCAGTACTTC.

This clonotype was observed at least ten times. The chain is built from TRBV27 and TRBJ2-1, with a possible D match to TRBD2 (5 bases). This CDR3 has 16 residues. Germline lookup yields CDR1 MNHEY and CDR2 SMNVEV (reference sequence). Between the trimmed V and J ends, which lost 6 bases and 2 bases, there was a span of 17 bases. CDR3 amino acids: CASSWSGGLAYNEQFF. DNA for the CDR3: TGTGCCAGCAGCTGGTCCGGCGGGTTGGCCTACAATGAGCAGTTCTTC.

This clonotype has a count of ten or more. This sequence joins TRBV12-3 or TRBV12-4 and TRBJ1-5; D not certain. The CDR3 sequence is 15 residues long. Trimming shortened V by 3 bases and J by 9 bases, and 18 bases separated the two germline ends. The DNA of the CDR3 is TGTGCCAGCAGTTTTTATTCCGCGGGCATTAGGCCCCAGCATTTT. Translation: CASSFYSAGIRPQHF.

To note about this clonotype: A much larger clone differs from this one at a single base, so this may be a read error. V and J are TRBV4-3 and TRBJ2-5, with D hard to call. V dropped 1 base and J dropped 3 bases, with 9 bases sitting between them. CDR1 is LGHNA and CDR2 is YSLEER in the germline V gene. This CDR3 has 14 residues. The CDR3 sequence: CASSQVGYKETQYF. The CDR3 DNA sequence: TGCGCCAGCAGCCAAGTAGGTTACAAAGAGACCCAGTACTTC.

This clonotype was seen repeatedly, ten times or more. The chain uses TRBV28 and TRBJ2-1; D might be TRBD2 (6 bases). Trimming removed 2 bases from V and 0 bases from J, with 11 bases in between. This CDR3 has 16 amino acids. CDR1 is MDHEN and CDR2 is SYDVKM in the germline V gene. The CDR3 reads CASSLLRESSYNEQFF. CDR3 nucleotide sequence: TGTGCCAGCAGTTTACTTCGGGAGAGCTCCTACAATGAGCAGTTCTTC.

The sample holds many counts of this clonotype. V is TRBV12-3 or TRBV12-4 and J is TRBJ2-7; D unclear. The CDR3 spans 13 residues. Between the trimmed V and J ends, which lost 3 bases and 3 bases, there was a span of 9 bases. CDR3 region: CASSFGRYYEQYF. In nucleotides, the CDR3 is TGTGCCAGCAGTTTCGGGCGGTACTACGAGCAGTACTTC.

Ten or more counts support this clonotype. This rearrangement joins TRBV5-5 to TRBJ2-3; 7 bases agree with TRBD2. J gave up 3 bases and V 3 bases, and 13 bases lay outside the gene matches. CDR3 length: 17 residues. CDR1 is SGHKS and CDR2 is YYEKEE in the germline V gene (reference sequence). The CDR3 here is CASSSKTSPQTTDTQYF. CDR3 bases: TGTGCCAGCAGCTCGAAGACTAGCCCACAGACTACAGATACGCAGTATTTT.

In its sample, this clonotype was seen many times. The chain recombines TRBV20-1 with TRBJ1-2; D may be TRBD1 (6 bases). The CDR3 has 14 amino acids. V was pared by 0 bases and J by 5 bases, with 13 bases between. Germline V lookup: CDR1 DFQATT, CDR2 SNEGSKA (reference sequence). CDR3 in amino acids: CSARDPDRSYGYTF. The CDR3 coding sequence is TGCAGTGCTAGAGATCCGGACAGATCATATGGCTACACCTTC.

At least ten counts were recorded for this clonotype. J is TRBJ2-1 and V is TRBV9; D call uncertain. The germline V gene has CDR1 SGDLS and CDR2 YYNGEE. V was trimmed by 0 bases and J by 8 bases, leaving 12 bases between them. The CDR3 length is 14 residues. The DNA for the CDR3 is TGTGCCAGCAGCGTAGGGGATAGTCTCGATGAGCAGTTCTTC. Protein: CASSVGDSLDEQFF.

This clonotype was picked up many times. The gene calls are TRBV20-1 and TRBJ2-7; D gene unclear. Germline CDR1 is DFQATT and CDR2 is SNEGSKA (reference sequence). This CDR3 spans 13 amino acids. V was cut by 6 bases and J by 6 bases, with 18 bases left in between. CDR3 residues: CSAPMVGNVEQYF. CDR3 in DNA: TGCAGTGCCCCGATGGTTGGGAACGTCGAGCAGTACTTC.

Ten or more counts support this clonotype. The gene calls are TRBV11-2 and TRBJ2-1; 8 bases agree with TRBD2. This CDR3 has 14 amino acids. In germline, CDR1 is SGHAT, CDR2 FQNNGV. The junction had 5 bases not matched to a gene; V was cut back by 4 bases and J by 6 bases. DNA for the CDR3: TGTGCCAGCAGCTCCGGGACTAGAGGCAATGAGCAGTTCTTC. Encoded protein: CASSSGTRGNEQFF. Looking up the rest from reference TRBV11-2 and TRBJ2-1 gives the full variable domain: EAGVAQSPRYKIIEKRQSVAFWCNPISGHATLYWYQQILGQGPKLLIQFQNNGVVDDSQLPKDRFSAERLKGVDSTLKIQPAKLEDSAVYLCASSSGTRGNEQFFGPGTRLTVL.

This clonotype was observed at least ten times. V usage is TRBV11-2 and J usage is TRBJ2-7; 8 bases are a match to TRBD2. CDR1 is SGHAT, CDR2 FQNNGV, per germline. The CDR3 has 14 residues. V gave up 5 bases and J gave up 4 bases; unmatched junction bases: 7. CDR3 sequence (DNA): TGTGCCAGCAGCCCTCGCGAGCGGGAGTACGAGCAGTACTTC. This codes for CASSPREREYEQYF.

This clonotype was found a few times. This sequence joins TRBV5-6 and TRBJ2-2, with D unclear. The CDR3 runs 15 residues. Germline V gene lookup returns CDR1 SGHDT and CDR2 YYEEEE. V was shortened by 4 bases and J by 6 bases, with 16 bases between the two germline ends. As DNA, the CDR3 is TGTGCCAGCAGCGCCCATGGGGTTACATCCGGGGAGCTGTTTTTT. It is translated as CASSAHGVTSGELFF.

This clonotype came up many times. The chain combines TRBV20-1 with TRBJ2-1, with 7 bases lining up with TRBD2. The V gene's germline CDR1 is DFQATT and CDR2 SNEGSKA (reference sequence). The CDR3 consists of 14 residues. With 3 bases clipped from V and 4 bases from J, the junction kept 6 bases outside the gene matches. Here the CDR3 reads CSARGGLLYNEQFF. In DNA, the CDR3 is TGCAGTGCTAGGGGGGGACTACTATACAATGAGCAGTTCTTC.

The genes are TRBV7-2 and TRBJ2-5; 7 bases agree with TRBD2. Germline V CDR1 and CDR2: SGHTA, FQGNSA. The CDR3 contains 17 residues. V lost 5 bases to trimming and J lost 2 bases; unmatched junction nucleotides: 14. This chain's CDR3 is CASSPPEFAGEQETQYF. The CDR3 region has the DNA TGTGCCAGCAGCCCCCCGGAGTTTGCGGGAGAACAAGAGACCCAGTACTTC.

This clonotype was seen many times. The CDR3 DNA sequence: TGTGCCAGCAGTTACGGGGGGGGGGCCAACGTCCTGACTTTC. Its protein product is CASSYGGGANVLTF. The rearrangement joins TRBV6-2 or TRBV6-3 to TRBJ2-6; a possible D gene is TRBD2 (6 bases). The CDR3 runs 14 residues. Between the trimmed V and J ends, which lost 2 bases and 4 bases, there was a span of 6 bases. In germline, CDR1 is MNHEY, CDR2 SVGEGT.